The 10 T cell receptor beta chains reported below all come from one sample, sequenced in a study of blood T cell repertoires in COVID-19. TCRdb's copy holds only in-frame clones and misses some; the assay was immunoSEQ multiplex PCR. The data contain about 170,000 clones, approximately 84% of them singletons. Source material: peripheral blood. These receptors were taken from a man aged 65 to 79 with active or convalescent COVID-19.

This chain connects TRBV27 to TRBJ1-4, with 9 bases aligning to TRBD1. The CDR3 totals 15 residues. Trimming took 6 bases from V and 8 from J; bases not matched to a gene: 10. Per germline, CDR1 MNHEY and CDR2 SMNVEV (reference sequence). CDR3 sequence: CASSPTGGGLEKLFF. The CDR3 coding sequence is TGTGCCAGCAGCCCGACAGGGGGAGGTTTGGAAAAACTGTTTTTT.

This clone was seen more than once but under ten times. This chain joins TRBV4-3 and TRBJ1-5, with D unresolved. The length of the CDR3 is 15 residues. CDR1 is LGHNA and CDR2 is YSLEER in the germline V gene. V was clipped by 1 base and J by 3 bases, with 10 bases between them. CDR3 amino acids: CASSQVHSSNQPQHF. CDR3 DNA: TGCGCCAGCAGCCAAGTCCACAGTTCCAATCAGCCCCAGCATTTT.

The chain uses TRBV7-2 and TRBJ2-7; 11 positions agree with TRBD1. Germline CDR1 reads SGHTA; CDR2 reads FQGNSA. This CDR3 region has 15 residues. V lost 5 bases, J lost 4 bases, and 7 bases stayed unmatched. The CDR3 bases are TGTGCCAGCAGCATACGGACAGGGGGCGGGTACGAGCAGTACTTC. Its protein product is CASSIRTGGGYEQYF.

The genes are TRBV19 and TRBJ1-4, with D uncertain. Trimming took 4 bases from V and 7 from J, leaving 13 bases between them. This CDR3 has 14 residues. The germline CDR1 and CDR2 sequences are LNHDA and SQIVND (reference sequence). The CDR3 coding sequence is TGTGCCAGTAGTAGGGAGGTTTCTCGTGAAAAACTGTTTTTT. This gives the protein CASSREVSREKLFF. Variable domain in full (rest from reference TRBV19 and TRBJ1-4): DGGITQSPKYLFRKEGQNVTLSCEQNLNHDAMYWYRQDPGQGLRLIYYSQIVNDFQKGDIAEGYSVSREKKESFPLTVTSAQKNPTAFYLCASSREVSREKLFFGSGTQLSVL.

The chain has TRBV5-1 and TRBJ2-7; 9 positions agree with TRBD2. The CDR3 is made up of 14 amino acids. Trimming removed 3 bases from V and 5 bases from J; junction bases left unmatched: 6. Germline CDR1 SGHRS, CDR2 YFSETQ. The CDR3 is CASSSVAGENEQYF. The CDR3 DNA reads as TGCGCCAGCAGCTCAGTAGCGGGAGAGAACGAGCAGTACTTC.

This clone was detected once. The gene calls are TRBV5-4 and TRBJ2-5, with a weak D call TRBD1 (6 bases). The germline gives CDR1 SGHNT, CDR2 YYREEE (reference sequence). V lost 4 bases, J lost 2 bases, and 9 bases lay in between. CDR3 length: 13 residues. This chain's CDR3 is CASSTDSQETQYF. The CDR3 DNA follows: TGTGCCAGCAGCACGGACAGTCAAGAGACCCAGTACTTC.

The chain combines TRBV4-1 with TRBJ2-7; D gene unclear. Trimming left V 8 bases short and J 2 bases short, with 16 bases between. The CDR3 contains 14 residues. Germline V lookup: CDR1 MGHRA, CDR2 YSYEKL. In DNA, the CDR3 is TGCGCCAGCGCTCCGAGACACGCGACCTACGAGCAGTACTTC. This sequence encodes CASAPRHATYEQYF.

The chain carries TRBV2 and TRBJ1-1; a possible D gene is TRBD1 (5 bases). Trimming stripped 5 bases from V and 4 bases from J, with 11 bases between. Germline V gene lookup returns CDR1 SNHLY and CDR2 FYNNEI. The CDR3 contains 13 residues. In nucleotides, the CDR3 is TGTGCCAGCAGTTTGACAGTGAGCACTGAAGCTTTCTTT. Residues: CASSLTVSTEAFF. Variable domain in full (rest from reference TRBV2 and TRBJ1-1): EPEVTQTPSHQVTQMGQEVILRCVPISNHLYFYWYRQILGQKVEFLVSFYNNEISEKSEIFDDQFSVERPDGSNFTLKIRSTKLEDSAMYFCASSLTVSTEAFFGQGTRLTVV.

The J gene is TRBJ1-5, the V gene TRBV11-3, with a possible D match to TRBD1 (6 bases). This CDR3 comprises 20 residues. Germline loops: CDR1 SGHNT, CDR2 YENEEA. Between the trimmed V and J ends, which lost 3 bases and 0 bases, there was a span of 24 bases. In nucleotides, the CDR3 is TGTGCCAGCAGCTTTGGGGGGGCGGGGCATAGGTCCCGTAGCAATCAGCCCCAGCATTTT. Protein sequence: CASSFGGAGHRSRSNQPQHF.

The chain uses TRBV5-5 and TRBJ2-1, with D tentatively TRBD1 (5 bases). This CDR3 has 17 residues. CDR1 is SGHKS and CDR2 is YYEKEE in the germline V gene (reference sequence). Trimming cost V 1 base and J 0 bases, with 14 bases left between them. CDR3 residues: CASSLSGASSSYNEQFF. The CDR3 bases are TGTGCCAGCAGCTTGAGTGGGGCCTCAAGCTCCTACAATGAGCAGTTCTTC.